This T cell receptor (beta chain) was sequenced in a study of T cell changes during pregnancy in multiple sclerosis. CDR3 length: 13 residues. Per the germline V gene, CDR1 is MDHEN and CDR2 is SYDVKM. The V gene end was trimmed by 6 bases and the J gene end by 4 bases; junction bases not matched to a gene: 5. Only in-frame clones appear in the TCRdb table, and some are missing; sequencing was by immunoSEQ multiplex PCR. The sample has about 96,000 clones, around 92% seen once; the top ten hold around 2.7%. The sequence derives from a female donor with multiple sclerosis, enrolled in a pregnancy study. Here the sequenced sample was peripheral blood, taken in the first trimester of pregnancy. J is TRBJ2-7 and V is TRBV28; the match to TRBD1 covers 8 bases. The DNA for the CDR3 is TGTGCCAGCAGCAGGGGGCGCCTTTACGAGCAGTACTTC. As protein: CASSRGRLYEQYF.